The table lists the clone carrying this T cell receptor (beta chain) with many counts. TCRdb re-called the 5' RACE reads with MiXCR, one entry per CDR3 protein. Of approximately 29,000 distinct CDR3 sequences listed, about 6.1% are singletons. The sample comes from a study of early T cells in non-severe SARS-CoV-2 infection. This CDR3 comprises 11 residues. The germline CDR1 and CDR2 sequences are SQVTM and ANQGSEA. With 7 bases removed from V and 6 bases from J, the gap between germline ends came to 12 bases. The receptor was derived from an adult who was a healthcare worker with PCR-confirmed SARS-CoV-2 infection or an uninfected control (not recorded which). The rearrangement uses TRBV29-1 and TRBJ1-2, with D maybe TRBD1 (5 bases). Specimen: whole blood. The CDR3 spells CSGQEGHGYTF. As DNA, the CDR3 is TGCAGCGGTCAAGAGGGGCATGGCTACACCTTC. Full variable domain (rest looked up from reference TRBV29-1 and TRBJ1-2): SAVISQKPSRDICQRGTSLTIQCQVDSQVTMMFWYRQQPGQSLTLIATANQGSEATYESGFVIDKFPISRPNLTFSTLTVSNMSPEDSSIYLCSGQEGHGYTFGSGTRLTVV.